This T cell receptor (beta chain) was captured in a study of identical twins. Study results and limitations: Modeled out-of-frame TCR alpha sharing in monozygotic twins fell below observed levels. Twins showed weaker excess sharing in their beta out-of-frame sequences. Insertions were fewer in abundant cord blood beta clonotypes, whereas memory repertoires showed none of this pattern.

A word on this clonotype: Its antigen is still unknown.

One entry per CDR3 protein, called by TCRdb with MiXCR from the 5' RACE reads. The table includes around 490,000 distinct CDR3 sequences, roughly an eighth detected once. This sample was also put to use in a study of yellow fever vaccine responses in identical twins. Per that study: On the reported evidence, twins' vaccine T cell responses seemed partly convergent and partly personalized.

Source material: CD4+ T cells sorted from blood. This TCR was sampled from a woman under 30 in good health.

CDR3 protein: CASSLASGPGTATYEQYF. The CDR3 DNA is TGCGCCAGCAGCTTGGCGTCGGGCCCCGGGACGGCCACCTACGAGCAGTACTTC. The chain couples TRBV5-1 to TRBJ2-7; D assignment may be TRBD1 or TRBD2 (5 bases each). Trimming shortened V by 0 bases and J by 2 bases, and 21 bases separated the two germline ends. This CDR3 spans 18 amino acids. Germline V gene sequence: CDR1 SGHRS, CDR2 YFSETQ.